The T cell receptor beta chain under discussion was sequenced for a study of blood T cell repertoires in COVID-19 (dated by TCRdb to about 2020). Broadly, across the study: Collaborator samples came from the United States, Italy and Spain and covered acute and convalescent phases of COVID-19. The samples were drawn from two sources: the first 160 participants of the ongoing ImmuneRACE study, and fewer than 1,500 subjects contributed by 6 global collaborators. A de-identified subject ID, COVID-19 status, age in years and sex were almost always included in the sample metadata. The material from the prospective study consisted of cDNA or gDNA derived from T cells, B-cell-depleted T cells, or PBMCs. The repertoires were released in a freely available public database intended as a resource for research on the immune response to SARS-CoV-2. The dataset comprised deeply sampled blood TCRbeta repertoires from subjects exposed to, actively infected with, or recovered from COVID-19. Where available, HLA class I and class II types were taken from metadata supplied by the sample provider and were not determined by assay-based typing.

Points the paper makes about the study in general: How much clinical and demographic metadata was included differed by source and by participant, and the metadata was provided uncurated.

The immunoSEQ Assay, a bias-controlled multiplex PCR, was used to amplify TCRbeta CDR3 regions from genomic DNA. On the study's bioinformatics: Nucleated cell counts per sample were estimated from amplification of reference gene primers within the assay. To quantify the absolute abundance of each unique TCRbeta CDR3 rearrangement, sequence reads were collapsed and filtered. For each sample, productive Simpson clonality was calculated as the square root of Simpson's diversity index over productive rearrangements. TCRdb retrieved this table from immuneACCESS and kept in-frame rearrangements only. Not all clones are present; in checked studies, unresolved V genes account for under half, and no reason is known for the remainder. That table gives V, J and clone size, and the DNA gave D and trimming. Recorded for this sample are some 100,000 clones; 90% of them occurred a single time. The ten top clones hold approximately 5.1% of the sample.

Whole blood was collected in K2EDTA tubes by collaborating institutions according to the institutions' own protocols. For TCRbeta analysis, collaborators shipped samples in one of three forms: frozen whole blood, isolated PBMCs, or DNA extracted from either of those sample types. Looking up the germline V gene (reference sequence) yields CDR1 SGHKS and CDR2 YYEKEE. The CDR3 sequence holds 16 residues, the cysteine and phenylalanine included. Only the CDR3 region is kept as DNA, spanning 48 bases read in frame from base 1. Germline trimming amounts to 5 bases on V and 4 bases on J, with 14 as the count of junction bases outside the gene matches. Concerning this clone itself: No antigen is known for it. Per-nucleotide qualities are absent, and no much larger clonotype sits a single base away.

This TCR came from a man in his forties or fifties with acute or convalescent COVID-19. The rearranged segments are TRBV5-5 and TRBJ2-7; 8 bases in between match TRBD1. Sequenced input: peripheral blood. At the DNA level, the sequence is TGTGCCAGCAGGCCAACACTGGACAGGGTAGGTTACGAGCAGTACTTC. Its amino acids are CASRPTLDRVGYEQYF. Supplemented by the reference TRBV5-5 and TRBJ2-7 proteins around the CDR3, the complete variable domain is DAGVTQSPTHLIKTRGQQVTLRCSPISGHKSVSWYQQVLGQGPQFIFQYYEKEERGRGNFPDRFSARQFPNYSSELNVNALLLGDSALYLCASRPTLDRVGYEQYFGPGTRLTVT.